This TCR beta chain appears in the sequencing data of a study of T cell changes during pregnancy in multiple sclerosis. The CDR3 runs 16 residues. Germline values: CDR1 SGDLS, CDR2 YYNGEE. With 1 base clipped from V and 4 bases from J, the junction kept 11 bases outside the gene matches. TCRdb's table, derived via immunoSEQ multiplex PCR, lists solely in-frame clones and lacks some. The repertoire includes over 75,000 clones, 92% of them detected once, and about 2.4% sits in the top ten. The sequences come from peripheral blood, collected in the first trimester of pregnancy. The J gene is TRBJ2-7, the V gene TRBV9; 7 positions agree with TRBD1. The receptor was isolated from a female donor with multiple sclerosis, enrolled in a pregnancy study. The CDR3 spells CASSVSGTASFYEQYF. In nucleotides, the CDR3 is TGTGCCAGCAGCGTATCCGGGACAGCCTCTTTTTACGAGCAGTACTTC.